This T cell receptor (delta chain) was identified during a study of Vδ1+ human thymocytes. Study-level results: Thymic TRG and TRD repertoires appeared highly polyclonal. Bulk repertoire data may be misinterpreted because of unexpected Vdelta2 sequences. Unlike peripheral blood Vdelta1+ controls, thymic delta-chain sequences included about 20% Vdelta2 and few Vdelta3.

The sorted cells were CD3+ Vdelta1+ Vdelta2- thymocytes from alphabeta-depleted thymus. Germline lookup yields CDR1 TSWWSYY and CDR2 QGS. V gave up 4 bases and J gave up 10 bases, with 22 bases separating them. The CDR3 spans 15 residues. A few counts support this clone. The antigen is unknown. RNA was extracted from the cells and then reverse transcribed. The CDR3 regions were amplified by multiplex PCR from V-gene primers to a constant-region primer. TCRdb reanalyzed the multiplex PCR reads using CATT. The data contain 23,000 or so delta-chain clones, more than 6% of them seen just once; the ten biggest clones take up more than 0.9%.

The sequenced sample consisted of Vdelta1+ gamma-delta thymocytes from the thymus. Subset: FACS-sorted CD3+ TCRalphabeta- TCRVdelta1+ TCRVdelta2- thymocytes. This receptor was taken from a girl less than two years old who had congenital heart surgery. The V gene is TRDV1, the J gene TRDJ1; unclear D gene. The CDR3 nucleotides are TGTGCTCTTGGGGTTAGCCTCCAGTGCCCGATAAGACTCATCTTT. It yields the protein CALGVSLQCPIRLIF.